This TCR beta chain was profiled in a study of molecular identifiers for immune sequencing clone quantification. Study observations and caveats: Researchers reportedly could pick up spiked Jurkat TCR RNA from one cell mixed into about a million naive cells. Clones exceeding 20 RNA copies carried over 99% of effector molecules but under 1% of naive-cell molecules.

Making the bulk TCR libraries relied on previously described methods and listed TCR primers. TCRdb reprocessed the PCR reads with MiXCR, giving one entry per CDR3 protein. The sample carries about 86,000 distinct CDR3 sequences, approximately 25% recorded once. This clonotype was recorded many times. Its antigen is as yet unknown. The ends were cut back, 4 bases at V and 8 bases at J, with 10 bases in the middle. CDR1 is MNHEY and CDR2 is SMNVEV in the germline V gene (reference sequence). This CDR3 spans 12 amino acids. The material sequenced was naive CD8+ T cells from blood, with Jurkat cell RNA spiked in. Subset indicated: FACS-sorted CD8+CD4-CCR7+CD45RA+ naive T cells. V usage is TRBV27 and J usage is TRBJ2-3; the D is unclear. This sequence was found in a human donor in good health. Some libraries in this study had Jurkat cell RNA spiked in. This chain's CDR3 is CASSYQGGTQYF. The DNA of the CDR3 is TGTGCCAGCAGTTATCAAGGCGGTACGCAGTATTTT.